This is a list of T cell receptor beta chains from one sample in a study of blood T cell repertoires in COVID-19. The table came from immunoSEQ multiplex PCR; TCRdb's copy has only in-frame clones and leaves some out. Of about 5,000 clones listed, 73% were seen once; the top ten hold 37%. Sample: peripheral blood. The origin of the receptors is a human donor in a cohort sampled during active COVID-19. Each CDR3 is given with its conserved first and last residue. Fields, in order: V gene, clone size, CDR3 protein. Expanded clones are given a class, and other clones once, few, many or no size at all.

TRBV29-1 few CSVDTSYEQYF
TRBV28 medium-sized CASSHGLDEQYF
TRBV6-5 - CASSYGSLSYEQYF
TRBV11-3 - CASSLEGDGIQETQYF
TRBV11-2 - CASRTTETQYF
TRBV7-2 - CASSLRGYNEQFF
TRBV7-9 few CASSLTGNEQFF
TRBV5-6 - CASSLGQATDTQYF
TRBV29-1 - CSVEYRGVGTEAFF
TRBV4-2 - CASSPSGGGYEQYF
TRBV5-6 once CASSLPGTTYEQYF
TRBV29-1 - CSVEEILQGARGANVLTF
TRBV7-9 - CASSPRLARVDEQYF
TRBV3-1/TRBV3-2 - CASSQGLAVEQYF
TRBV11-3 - CASSFGGGAGNEQFF
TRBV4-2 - CASSQRKPTEAYEQYF
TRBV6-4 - CASSDGQGIGELFF
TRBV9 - CASSVGPGAGGPYEQYF
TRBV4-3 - CASSQGPPGDEQFF
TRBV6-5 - CASSYSLAIDEQYF
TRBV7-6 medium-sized CASSFGTGTYEQYF
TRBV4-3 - CASSQGSGRGAGRLELFF
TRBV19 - CASSPTMGFSGANVLTF
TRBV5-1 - CATTGEAFRYGYTF
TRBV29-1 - CSVARSATNEKLFF
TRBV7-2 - CASSEDRNLNTEAFF
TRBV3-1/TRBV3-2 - CASSQAQGRAPLHF
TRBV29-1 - CSVEGWQPAENEQFF
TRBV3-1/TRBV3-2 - CASSRAPGQLYEQYF
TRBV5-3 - CSPIPPQETQYF
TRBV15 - CATSSRQINQPQHF
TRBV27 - CASSLWQGGEKLFF
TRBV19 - CASRRTGRNSPLHF
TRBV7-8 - CASSMTGLEPLF
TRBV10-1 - CAHPRGGNEQYF
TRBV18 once CASSPRAAQYGTGDQPQHF
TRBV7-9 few CASGANSPLHF
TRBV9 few CASSVASGRQETQYF
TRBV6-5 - CASNRVPADTQYF
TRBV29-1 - CSAAEGVRDEQFF
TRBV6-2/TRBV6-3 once CASSYSLAGGSDTQYF
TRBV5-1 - CASSLTGQGSGANVLTF
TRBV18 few CASSPQQGEKLFF
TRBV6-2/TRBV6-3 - CASSYGLAGGQETQYF
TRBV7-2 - CASGEVGSNTGELFF
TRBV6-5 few CASSRTGTQPQHF
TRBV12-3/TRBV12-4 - CASSSRTDTF
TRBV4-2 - CASSQQLAGGSNEQFF
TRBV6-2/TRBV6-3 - CASSDTGGSYEQYF
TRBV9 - CASSVGRFGFWGSRSGANVLTF
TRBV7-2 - CASKKGGSQETQYF
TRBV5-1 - CASSIQGSGANVLTF